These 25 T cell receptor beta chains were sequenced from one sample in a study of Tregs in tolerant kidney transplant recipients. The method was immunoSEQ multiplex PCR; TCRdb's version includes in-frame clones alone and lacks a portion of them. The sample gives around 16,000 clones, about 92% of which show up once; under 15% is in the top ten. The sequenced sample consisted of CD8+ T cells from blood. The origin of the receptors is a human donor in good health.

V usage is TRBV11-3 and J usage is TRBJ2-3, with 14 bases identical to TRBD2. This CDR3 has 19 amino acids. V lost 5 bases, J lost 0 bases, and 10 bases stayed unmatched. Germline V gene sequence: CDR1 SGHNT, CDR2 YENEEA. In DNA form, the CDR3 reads TGTGCCAGCAGCGACCCCGGGACTAGCGGGAGTGGTAGCACAGATACGCAGTATTTT. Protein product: CASSDPGTSGSGSTDTQYF.

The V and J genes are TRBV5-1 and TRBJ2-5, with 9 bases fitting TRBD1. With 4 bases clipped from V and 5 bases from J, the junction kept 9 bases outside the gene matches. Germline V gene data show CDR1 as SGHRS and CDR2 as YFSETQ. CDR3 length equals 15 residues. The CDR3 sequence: CASSSPGQGGETQYF. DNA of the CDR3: TGCGCCAGCAGCAGCCCGGGACAGGGAGGGGAGACCCAGTACTTC.

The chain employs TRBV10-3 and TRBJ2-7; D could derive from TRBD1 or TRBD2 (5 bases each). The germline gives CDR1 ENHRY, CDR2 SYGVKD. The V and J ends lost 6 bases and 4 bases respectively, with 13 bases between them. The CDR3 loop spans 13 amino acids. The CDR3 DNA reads TGTGCCATCAGACCCGGGACGGCTTACGAGCAGTACTTC. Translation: CAIRPGTAYEQYF.

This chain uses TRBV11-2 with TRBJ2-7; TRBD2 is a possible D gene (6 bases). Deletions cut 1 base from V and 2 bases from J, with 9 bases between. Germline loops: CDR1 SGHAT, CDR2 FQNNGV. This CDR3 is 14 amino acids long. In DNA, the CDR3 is TGTGCCAGCAGCTTAGCGGGAGTGCCCTACGAGCAGTACTTC. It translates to CASSLAGVPYEQYF.

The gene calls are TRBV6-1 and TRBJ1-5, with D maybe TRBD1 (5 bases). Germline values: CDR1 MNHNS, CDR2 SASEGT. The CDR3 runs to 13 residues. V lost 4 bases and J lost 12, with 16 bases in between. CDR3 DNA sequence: TGTGCCAGCAGTGCGGGCGGATGGGGGGACCAGCATTTT. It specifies CASSAGGWGDQHF.

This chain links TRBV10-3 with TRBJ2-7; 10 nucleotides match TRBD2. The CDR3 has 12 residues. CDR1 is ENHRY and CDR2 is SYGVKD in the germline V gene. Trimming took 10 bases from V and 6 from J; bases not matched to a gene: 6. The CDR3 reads CATGTSDREQYF. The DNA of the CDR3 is TGTGCCACAGGGACTAGCGATCGCGAGCAGTACTTC.

For the CDR3, the DNA is TGTGCCATCAGTGAAGACAGGGTGAACACTGAAGCTTTCTTT. It yields the protein CAISEDRVNTEAFF. This chain joins TRBV10-3 and TRBJ1-1; 7 bases are a match to TRBD1. The CDR3 runs to 14 residues. Germline V gives CDR1 ENHRY, CDR2 SYGVKD. The J segment lost 0 bases and the V segment lost 3 bases, leaving 1 base of the junction unmatched.

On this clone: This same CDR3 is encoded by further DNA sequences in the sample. CDR3 DNA sequence: TGTGCCAGCAGCGTAGCGGGAGGTTCCTACAATGAGCAGTTCTTC. Translated, it gives CASSVAGGSYNEQFF. The J gene is TRBJ2-1, the V gene TRBV9; 7 nucleotides match TRBD2. Germline loops: CDR1 SGDLS, CDR2 YYNGEE. The CDR3 has 15 amino acids. The trim removed 0 bases at V and 1 base at J, leaving 1 base unmatched.

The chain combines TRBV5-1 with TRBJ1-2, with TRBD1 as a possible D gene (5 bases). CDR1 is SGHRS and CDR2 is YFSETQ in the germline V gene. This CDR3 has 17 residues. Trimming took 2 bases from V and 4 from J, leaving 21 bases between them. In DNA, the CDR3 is TGCGCCAGCAGCTTAGAAGGGAAGATAGACAGCTTCTATGGCTACACCTTC. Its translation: CASSLEGKIDSFYGYTF.

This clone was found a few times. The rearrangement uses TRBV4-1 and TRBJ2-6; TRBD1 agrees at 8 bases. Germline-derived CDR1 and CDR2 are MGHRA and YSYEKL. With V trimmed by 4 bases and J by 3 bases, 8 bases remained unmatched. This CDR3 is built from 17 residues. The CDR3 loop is CASSPKGQAFGANVLTF. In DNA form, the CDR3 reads TGCGCCAGCAGCCCGAAGGGACAGGCATTTGGGGCCAACGTCCTGACTTTC.

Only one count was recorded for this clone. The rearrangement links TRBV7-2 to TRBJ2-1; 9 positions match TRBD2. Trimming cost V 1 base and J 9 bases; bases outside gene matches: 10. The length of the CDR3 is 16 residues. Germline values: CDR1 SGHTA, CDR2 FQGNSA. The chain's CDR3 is CASSLGWAGGPTEQFF. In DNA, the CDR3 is TGTGCCAGCAGCTTAGGATGGGCGGGAGGGCCTACTGAGCAGTTCTTC. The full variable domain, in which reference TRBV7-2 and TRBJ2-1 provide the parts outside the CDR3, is GAGVSQSPSNKVTEKGKDVELRCDPISGHTALYWYRQSLGQGLEFLIYFQGNSAPDKSGLPSDRFSAERTGGSVSTLTIQRTQQEDSAVYLCASSLGWAGGPTEQFFGPGTRLTVL.

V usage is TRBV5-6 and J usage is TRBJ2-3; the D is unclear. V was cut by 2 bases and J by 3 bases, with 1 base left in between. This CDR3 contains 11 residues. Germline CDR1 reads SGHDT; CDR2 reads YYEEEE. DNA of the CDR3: TGTGCCAGCAGCTTAACAGATACGCAGTATTTT. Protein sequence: CASSLTDTQYF.

CDR3 DNA sequence: TGTGCCAGCAGTGAAGAGGCCTACAGTTTAGAGACCCAGTACTTC. Encoded protein: CASSEEAYSLETQYF. V usage is TRBV6-1 and J usage is TRBJ2-5; D ambiguous. The V and J ends lost 1 base and 4 bases respectively, with 13 bases between them. This CDR3 comprises 15 residues. CDR1 MNHNS and CDR2 SASEGT come from the germline V gene.

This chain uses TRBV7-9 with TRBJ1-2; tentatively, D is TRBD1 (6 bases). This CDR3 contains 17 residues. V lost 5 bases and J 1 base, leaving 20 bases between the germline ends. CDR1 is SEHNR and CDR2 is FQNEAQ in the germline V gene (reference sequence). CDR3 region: CASSPALRGAINYGYTF. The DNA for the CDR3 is TGTGCCAGCAGCCCAGCCCTTAGGGGGGCGATTAACTATGGCTACACCTTC.

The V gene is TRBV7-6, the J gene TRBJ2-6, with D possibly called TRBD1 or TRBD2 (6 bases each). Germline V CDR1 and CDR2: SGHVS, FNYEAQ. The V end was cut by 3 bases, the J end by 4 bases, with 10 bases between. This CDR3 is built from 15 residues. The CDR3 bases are TGTGCCAGCAGCTTGAGGGGGGCCGGGGCCAACGTCCTGACTTTC. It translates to CASSLRGAGANVLTF.

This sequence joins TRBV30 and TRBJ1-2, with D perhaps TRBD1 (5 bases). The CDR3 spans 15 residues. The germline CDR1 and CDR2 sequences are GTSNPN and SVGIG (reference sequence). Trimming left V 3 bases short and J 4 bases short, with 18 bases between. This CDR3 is CAWSSTPGTVYGYTF. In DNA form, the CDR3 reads TGTGCCTGGAGCTCTACCCCCGGGACGGTCTATGGCTACACCTTC.

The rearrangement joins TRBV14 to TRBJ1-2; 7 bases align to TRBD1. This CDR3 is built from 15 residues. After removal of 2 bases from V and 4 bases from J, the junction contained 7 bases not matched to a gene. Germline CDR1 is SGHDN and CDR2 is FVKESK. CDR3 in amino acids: CASSQLTGTAYGYTF. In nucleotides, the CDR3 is TGTGCCAGCAGCCAACTTACCGGGACAGCCTATGGCTACACCTTC.

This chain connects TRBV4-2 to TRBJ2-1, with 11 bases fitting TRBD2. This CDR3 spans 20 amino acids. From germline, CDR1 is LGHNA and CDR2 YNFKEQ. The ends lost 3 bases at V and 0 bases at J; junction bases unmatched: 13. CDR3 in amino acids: CASSHPTGLAEISSYNEQFF. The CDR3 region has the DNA TGTGCCAGCAGCCACCCGACGGGACTAGCGGAAATAAGCTCCTACAATGAGCAGTTCTTC.

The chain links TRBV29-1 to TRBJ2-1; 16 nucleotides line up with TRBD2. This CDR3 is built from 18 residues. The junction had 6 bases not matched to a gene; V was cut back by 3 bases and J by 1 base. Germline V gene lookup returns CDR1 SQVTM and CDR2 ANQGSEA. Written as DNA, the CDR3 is TGCAGCGTTGACGGGACTAGCGGGAGGGTGGGATCCTACAATGAGCAGTTCTTC. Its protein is CSVDGTSGRVGSYNEQFF.

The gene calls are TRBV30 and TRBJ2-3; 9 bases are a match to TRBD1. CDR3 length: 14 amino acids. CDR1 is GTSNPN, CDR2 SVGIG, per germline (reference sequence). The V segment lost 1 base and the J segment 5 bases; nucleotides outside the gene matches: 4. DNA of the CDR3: TGTGCCTGGAGTGCCGGGACAGGGCGAGATACGCAGTATTTT. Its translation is CAWSAGTGRDTQYF.

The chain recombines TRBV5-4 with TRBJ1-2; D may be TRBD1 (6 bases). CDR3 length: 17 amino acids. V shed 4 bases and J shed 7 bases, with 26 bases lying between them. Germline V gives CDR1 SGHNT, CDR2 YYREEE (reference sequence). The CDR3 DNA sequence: TGTGCCAGCAGCCCGGTCCCCGGCGAGGGGGTAAAGGGTGGCTACACCTTC. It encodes CASSPVPGEGVKGGYTF.

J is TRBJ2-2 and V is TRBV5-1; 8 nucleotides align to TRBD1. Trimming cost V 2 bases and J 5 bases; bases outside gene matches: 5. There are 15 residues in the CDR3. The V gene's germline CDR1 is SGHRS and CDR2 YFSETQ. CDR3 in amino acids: CASSFIRQGTGELFF. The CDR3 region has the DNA TGCGCCAGCAGCTTTATAAGACAGGGGACCGGGGAGCTGTTTTTT.

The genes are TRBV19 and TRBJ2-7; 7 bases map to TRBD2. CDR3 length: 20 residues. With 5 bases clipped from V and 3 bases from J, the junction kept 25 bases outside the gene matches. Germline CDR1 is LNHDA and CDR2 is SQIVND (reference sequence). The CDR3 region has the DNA TGTGCCAGTAGTCCCCAACATCTCTGGGAGGGAGAGGGACGTTTCTACGAGCAGTACTTC. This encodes CASSPQHLWEGEGRFYEQYF.

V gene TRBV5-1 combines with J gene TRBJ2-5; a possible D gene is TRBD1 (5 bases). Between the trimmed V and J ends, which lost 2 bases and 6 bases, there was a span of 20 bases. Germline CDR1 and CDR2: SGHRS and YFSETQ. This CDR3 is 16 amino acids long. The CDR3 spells CASSFLTAQVVQTQYF. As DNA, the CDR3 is TGCGCCAGCAGCTTTCTGACAGCCCAGGTCGTCCAGACCCAGTACTTC.

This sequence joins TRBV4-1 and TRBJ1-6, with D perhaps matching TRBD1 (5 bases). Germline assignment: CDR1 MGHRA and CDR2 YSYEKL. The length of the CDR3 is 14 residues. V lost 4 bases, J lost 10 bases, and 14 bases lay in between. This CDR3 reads CASSPTAGLSPLHF. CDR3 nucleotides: TGCGCCAGCAGCCCTACGGCAGGGCTGTCACCCCTCCACTTT.